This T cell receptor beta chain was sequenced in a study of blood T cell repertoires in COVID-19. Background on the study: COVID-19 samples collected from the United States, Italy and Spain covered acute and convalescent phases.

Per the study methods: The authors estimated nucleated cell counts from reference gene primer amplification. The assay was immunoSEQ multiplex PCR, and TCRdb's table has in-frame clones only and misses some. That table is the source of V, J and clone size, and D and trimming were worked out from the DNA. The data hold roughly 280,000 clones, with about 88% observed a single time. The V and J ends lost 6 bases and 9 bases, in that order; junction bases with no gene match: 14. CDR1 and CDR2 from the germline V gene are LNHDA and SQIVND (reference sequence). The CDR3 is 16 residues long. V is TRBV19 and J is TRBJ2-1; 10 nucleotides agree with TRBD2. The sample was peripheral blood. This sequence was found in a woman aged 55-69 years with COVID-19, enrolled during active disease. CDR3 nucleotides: TGTGCCAGTAGAATGGCGGGGATAGCGGGAGGTGCTGAGCAGTTCTTC. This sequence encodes CASRMAGIAGGAEQFF.